This TCR beta chain was recovered during a study of blood T cell repertoires in COVID-19 (TCRdb year 2020). Study-wide context: Samples covering the acute and convalescent phases of COVID-19 were provided by collaborators in the United States, Italy and Spain. Samples came from the ongoing ImmuneRACE study (first 160 participants) plus 1,254 subjects from 6 global collaborators. HLA class I and class II types, where available, came from metadata supplied by the sample provider rather than from assay-based typing. Deeply sampled blood TCRbeta repertoires from subjects exposed to, actively infected with, or recovered from COVID-19 were included in the dataset. Sample metadata almost always included a de-identified subject ID, COVID-19 status, age in years and sex. The prospective study material was composed of cDNA or gDNA derived from T cells, B-cell-depleted T cells, or PBMCs. The repertoires were made available in a free public database intended to serve as a resource for research on the immune response to SARS-CoV-2.

TCRbeta CDR3 regions were amplified from genomic DNA using the immunoSEQ Assay, a bias-controlled multiplex PCR. Concerning the study's data processing: The number of nucleated cells in each sample was estimated from the amplification of reference gene primers within the assay. To quantify the absolute abundance of each unique TCRbeta CDR3 rearrangement, sequence reads were collapsed and filtered. For each sample, productive Simpson clonality was calculated by taking the square root of Simpson's diversity index across productive rearrangements. In its TCRdb copy, this immuneACCESS table keeps in-frame sequences only and misses some clones. Where compared with another copy, unresolved V genes explain less than half of these, and the others have no known cause. D and trimming come from the DNA, and the V and J calls and clone size come from that table. The sample table lists 200,000 to 250,000 clones, under 90% of them with a count of one. The leading ten clones occupy around 3.5% of the sample.

For this clone: Its antigen is currently not known. Base qualities were left out, and no much larger clone turns up one base away.

Each collaborating institution followed its own protocols to collect whole blood in K2EDTA tubes. For TCRbeta analysis, collaborators shipped samples as frozen whole blood, isolated PBMCs, or DNA extracted from either of those sample types. On the study overall, not on this receptor specifically: The quantity of clinical and demographic metadata differed by source and by participant and was supplied without curation.

The cysteine opens and the phenylalanine closes a CDR3 of 11 amino acids. Left in the record is the CDR3 DNA by itself, 33 bases read in frame from the first base. The junction carries 6 bases between V and J, which are trimmed by 2 bases and 8 bases respectively. This chain is built from TRBV12-3 or TRBV12-4 and TRBJ1-1; the D gene cannot be named for sure. The sequence was obtained from a woman at least 80 years old with acute or convalescent COVID-19. Sequencing was done on a sample of peripheral blood. The CDR3 here reads CASSLWQEAFF. DNA sequence: TGTGCCAGCAGTTTATGGCAAGAAGCTTTCTTT.